These 22 T cell receptor beta chains were sequenced from one sample in a study of a mutant IDH1 vaccine in newly diagnosed glioma. Their antigens remain unidentified. Time point specified: week 35, safety follow-up. Vaccine doses each comprised 300 ug of mutant IDH1 20-mer peptide, with topical imiquimod. Profiled with immunoSEQ multiplex PCR; TCRdb holds only in-frame clones, not every one. The data contain tens of thousands of clones, 80% to 85% of them singletons. The sample consisted of PBMCs, taken from a glioma patient whose treatment included an IDH1 peptide vaccine. These receptors all come from a man aged 25 to 45 with glioma.

This clone was seen a few times. V usage is TRBV7-2 and J usage is TRBJ1-5; no definite D call. Trimming took off 2 bases at V and 7 bases at J, with 12 bases between the two ends. The CDR3 sequence is 14 residues long. In germline, CDR1 is SGHTA, CDR2 FQGNSA. The DNA for the CDR3 is TGTGCCAGCAGCTTAAGGGTTCTTAGCCAGCCCCAGCATTTT. It encodes CASSLRVLSQPQHF.

The rearrangement uses TRBV27 and TRBJ2-7; 7 bases agree with TRBD1. This CDR3 contains 14 residues. With 4 bases clipped from V and 4 bases from J, the junction kept 7 bases outside the gene matches. Germline loops: CDR1 MNHEY, CDR2 SMNVEV (reference sequence). The CDR3 sequence is CASSSGTASYEQYF. The CDR3 nucleotides read TGTGCCAGCAGTTCCGGGACAGCTTCTTACGAGCAGTACTTC.

The J gene is TRBJ2-7, the V gene TRBV5-6, with no clear D. V lost 3 bases and J 3 bases, leaving 4 bases between the germline ends. CDR1 and CDR2 (germline): SGHDT, YYEEEE. The CDR3 has 11 amino acids. As DNA, the CDR3 is TGTGCCAGCAGCTCCGTCTACGAGCAGTACTTC. It is translated as CASSSVYEQYF.

The genes are TRBV5-1 and TRBJ2-2; D may be TRBD2 (5 bases). Trimming stripped 2 bases from V and 0 bases from J, with 11 bases between. CDR1 SGHRS and CDR2 YFSETQ come from the germline V gene. The CDR3 sequence is 16 residues long. The CDR3 region is CASSFDRGSNTGELFF. In DNA, the CDR3 is TGCGCCAGCAGCTTTGACCGGGGATCGAACACCGGGGAGCTGTTTTTT.

V gene TRBV4-2 combines with J gene TRBJ2-3; D is uncertain. CDR3 length equals 15 residues. V lost 0 bases, J lost 1 base, and 8 bases lay in between. Germline V gives CDR1 LGHNA, CDR2 YNFKEQ. CDR3 protein: CASSQERTGTDTQYF. CDR3 coding DNA: TGTGCCAGCAGCCAAGAAAGAACTGGCACAGATACGCAGTATTTT.

V and J are TRBV5-1 and TRBJ1-2; D unresolved. Looked up from germline, CDR1 is SGHRS and CDR2 is YFSETQ. V was pared by 4 bases and J by 8 bases, with 12 bases between. This CDR3 is built from 12 residues. This CDR3 is CASSPGLRGYTF. The CDR3 DNA reads as TGCGCCAGCAGCCCCGGGCTACGAGGCTACACCTTC.

The chain employs TRBV15 and TRBJ1-6; TRBD1 might be the D (5 bases). CDR3 length equals 16 residues. V dropped 2 bases and J dropped 7 bases, with 15 bases sitting between them. The germline V gene has CDR1 LNHNV and CDR2 YYDKDF (reference sequence). The CDR3 DNA follows: TGTGCCACCAGCAGACCTCCCGGGACGGAGAATTCACCCCTCCACTTT. Translation gives CATSRPPGTENSPLHF.

The chain is built from TRBV5-4 and TRBJ2-7; D may correspond to TRBD1 or TRBD2 (6 bases each). The CDR3 runs 15 residues. Per the germline V gene, CDR1 is SGHNT and CDR2 is YYREEE (reference sequence). Trimming left V 2 bases short and J 3 bases short, with 15 bases between. The CDR3 protein is CASSFSGDIGYEQYF. The CDR3 DNA sequence: TGTGCCAGCAGCTTCTCGGGGGACATCGGCTACGAGCAGTACTTC.

The sample holds one count of this clone. The chain employs TRBV5-4 and TRBJ2-6; 8 nucleotides align to TRBD1. The ends lost 2 bases at V and 0 bases at J; junction bases unmatched: 7. The CDR3 length is 18 residues. CDR1 is SGHNT, CDR2 YYREEE, per germline (reference sequence). The CDR3 protein is CASSLPDRGNSGANVLTF. The CDR3 nucleotides read TGTGCCAGCAGCTTACCTGACAGGGGCAACTCTGGGGCCAACGTCCTGACTTTC.

V usage is TRBV5-6 and J usage is TRBJ1-2; D unclear. CDR3 length equals 14 residues. Deletions cut 4 bases from V and 4 bases from J, with 14 bases between. Germline CDR1 SGHDT, CDR2 YYEEEE. CDR3 sequence (DNA): TGTGCCAGCAGCCCCCGGGGAAGAGGCTATGGCTACACCTTC. It translates to CASSPRGRGYGYTF.

This rearrangement joins TRBV5-1 to TRBJ1-2; possible D gene TRBD1, 5 bases. The V end was cut by 3 bases, the J end by 3 bases, with 9 bases between. Per germline, CDR1 SGHRS and CDR2 YFSETQ. This CDR3 is built from 13 residues. CDR3 sequence (DNA): TGCGCCAGCAGCTGGGTGGGGGACTATGGCTACACCTTC. It encodes CASSWVGDYGYTF.

This clone was recorded only once. The rearrangement links TRBV7-9 to TRBJ2-3; 7 bases agree with TRBD2. V lost 3 bases to trimming and J lost 6 bases; unmatched junction nucleotides: 3. The CDR3 extends over 13 amino acids. In germline, CDR1 is SEHNR, CDR2 FQNEAQ (reference sequence). The DNA for the CDR3 is TGTGCCAGCAGCTTTCACGGGGGGGATACGCAGTATTTT. This encodes CASSFHGGDTQYF.

The J gene is TRBJ1-1, the V gene TRBV12-5; D might be TRBD1 (6 bases). Germline assignment: CDR1 LGHNT and CDR2 FRNRAP. With 0 bases removed from V and 1 base from J, the gap between germline ends came to 24 bases. The CDR3 totals 20 residues. CDR3 amino acids: CASGLVRWVGAVDPNTEAFF. CDR3 coding DNA: TGTGCTAGTGGTTTGGTACGTTGGGTGGGGGCCGTAGACCCGAACACTGAAGCTTTCTTT. The whole variable domain, filled in from reference TRBV12-5 and TRBJ1-1, reads DARVTQTPRHKVTEMGQEVTMRCQPILGHNTVFWYRQTMMQGLELLAYFRNRAPLDDSGMPKDRFSAEMPDATLATLKIQPSEPRDSAVYFCASGLVRWVGAVDPNTEAFFGQGTRLTVV.

The chain carries TRBV9 and TRBJ2-3; 14 bases fit TRBD2. CDR1 and CDR2 (germline): SGDLS, YYNGEE. The V gene end was trimmed by 4 bases and the J gene end by 7 bases; junction bases not matched to a gene: 11. The CDR3 is 17 residues long. The CDR3 region has the DNA TGTGCCAGCAGCCACTCGGTGACTAGCGGGGGGGGAAATACGCAGTATTTT. Its translation: CASSHSVTSGGGNTQYF.

The chain couples TRBV30 to TRBJ1-3, with D perhaps TRBD1 (5 bases). This CDR3 comprises 15 residues. The V gene lost 5 bases and the J gene lost 0 bases, with 14 bases spanning the gap. Germline values: CDR1 GTSNPN, CDR2 SVGIG (reference sequence). The CDR3: CAWGDGINSGNTIYF. CDR3 nucleotide sequence: TGTGCCTGGGGGGACGGGATAAACTCTGGAAACACCATATATTTT. Full variable domain (rest looked up from reference TRBV30 and TRBJ1-3): SQTIHQWPATLVQPVGSPLSLECTVEGTSNPNLYWYRQAAGRGLQLLFYSVGIGQISSEVPQNLSASRPQDRQFILSSKKLLLSDSGFYLCAWGDGINSGNTIYFGEGSWLTVV.

The chain combines TRBV11-2 with TRBJ1-6; D gene ambiguous. V dropped 4 bases and J dropped 5 bases, with 9 bases sitting between them. The CDR3 runs to 14 residues. Germline V gene data show CDR1 as SGHAT and CDR2 as FQNNGV. The CDR3 sequence: CASSSGSNNSPLHF. As DNA, the CDR3 is TGTGCCAGCAGCTCGGGCAGCAATAATTCACCCCTCCACTTT.

The chain has TRBV2 and TRBJ1-5; D uncertain. The CDR3 has 13 residues. Between the trimmed V and J ends, which lost 4 bases and 4 bases, there was a span of 8 bases. Germline V gene data show CDR1 as SNHLY and CDR2 as FYNNEI. CDR3 in amino acids: CASSGEGNQPQHF. The DNA for the CDR3 is TGTGCCAGCAGTGGGGAGGGAAATCAGCCCCAGCATTTT. The full variable domain, completed using reference TRBV2 and TRBJ1-5, is EPEVTQTPSHQVTQMGQEVILRCVPISNHLYFYWYRQILGQKVEFLVSFYNNEISEKSEIFDDQFSVERPDGSNFTLKIRSTKLEDSAMYFCASSGEGNQPQHFGDGTRLSIL.

The DNA for the CDR3 is TGTGCCAGCAGCTTAGGCAGATCAATGGGGGTGGTCTATAATTCACCCCTCCACTTT. Its translation is CASSLGRSMGVVYNSPLHF. The genes are TRBV13 and TRBJ1-6; D possibly corresponds to TRBD1 (5 bases). Germline V lookup: CDR1 PRHDT, CDR2 FYEKMQ (reference sequence). The V gene lost 0 bases and the J gene lost 3 bases, with 18 bases spanning the gap. This CDR3 comprises 19 residues.

This sequence joins TRBV19 and TRBJ1-6; D gene uncertain. V dropped 1 base and J dropped 6 bases, with 10 bases sitting between them. Germline V CDR1 and CDR2: LNHDA, SQIVND (reference sequence). This CDR3 has 15 amino acids. The CDR3 loop is CASSIGFQANSPLHF. Here the CDR3 DNA reads TGTGCCAGTAGTATAGGCTTCCAGGCTAATTCACCCCTCCACTTT.

This clone showed up just a few times. This sequence joins TRBV2 and TRBJ1-5, with a tentative D call TRBD1 (5 bases). V was cut by 3 bases and J by 7 bases, with 10 bases left in between. The CDR3 totals 13 residues. Germline CDR1 is SNHLY and CDR2 is FYNNEI. The CDR3 DNA follows: TGTGCCAGCAGTGACGAGGGACGGCAGCCCCAGCATTTT. As protein: CASSDEGRQPQHF.

The CDR3 DNA follows: TGCGCCAGCAGTCGGGACATCAATACCGGGGAGCTGTTTTTT. It is translated as CASSRDINTGELFF. The rearrangement uses TRBV5-1 and TRBJ2-2, with a weak D call TRBD1 (6 bases). Germline V gene sequence: CDR1 SGHRS, CDR2 YFSETQ. The CDR3 loop spans 14 amino acids. The V end was cut by 5 bases, the J end by 5 bases, with 13 bases between.

The chain employs TRBV2 and TRBJ2-5; D gene unclear. Germline V CDR1 and CDR2: SNHLY, FYNNEI. Trimming left V 5 bases short and J 4 bases short, with 5 bases between. The CDR3 is 11 amino acids. This chain's CDR3 is CASSIVETQYF. The CDR3 bases are TGTGCCAGCAGTATAGTAGAGACCCAGTACTTC.